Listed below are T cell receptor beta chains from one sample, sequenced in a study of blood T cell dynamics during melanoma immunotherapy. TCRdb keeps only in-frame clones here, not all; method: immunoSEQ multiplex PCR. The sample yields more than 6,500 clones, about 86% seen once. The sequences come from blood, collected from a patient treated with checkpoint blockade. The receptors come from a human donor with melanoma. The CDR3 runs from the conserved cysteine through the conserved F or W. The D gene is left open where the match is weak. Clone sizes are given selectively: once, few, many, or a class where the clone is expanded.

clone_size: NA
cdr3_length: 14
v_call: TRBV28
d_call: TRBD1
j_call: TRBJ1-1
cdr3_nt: TGTGCCAGCAGTTTGGGACAGACGAACACTGAAGCTTTCTTT
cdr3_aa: CASSLGQTNTEAFF

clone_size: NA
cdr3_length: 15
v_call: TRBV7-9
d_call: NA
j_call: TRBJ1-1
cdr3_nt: TGTGCCAGCAGGCCGGCGGTCTCTGAGGGCACTGAAGCTTTCTTT
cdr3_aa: CASRPAVSEGTEAFF

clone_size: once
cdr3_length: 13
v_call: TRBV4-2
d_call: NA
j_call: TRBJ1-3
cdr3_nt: TGTGCCAGCAGCCAAGATTTAGGAAACACCATATATTTT
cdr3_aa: CASSQDLGNTIYF

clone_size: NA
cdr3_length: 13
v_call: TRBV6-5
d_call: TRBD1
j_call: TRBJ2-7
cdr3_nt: TGTGCCACGAGGACAGGGAGCTTTTACGAGCAGTACTTC
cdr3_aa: CATRTGSFYEQYF

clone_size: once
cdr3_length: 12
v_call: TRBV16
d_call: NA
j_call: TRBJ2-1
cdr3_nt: TGTGCCAGCAGCCCGCAGGGAGGTGAGCAGTTCTTC
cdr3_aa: CASSPQGGEQFF

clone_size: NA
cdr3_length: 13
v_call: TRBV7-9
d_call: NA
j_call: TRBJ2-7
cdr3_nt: TGTGCCAGCAGCCAATCCCCCGTCACAGAGCAGTACTTC
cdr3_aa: CASSQSPVTEQYF

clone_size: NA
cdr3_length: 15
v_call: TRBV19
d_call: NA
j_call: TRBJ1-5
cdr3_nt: TGTGCCAGTAGTATAGATGGGACCGCGGATCAGCCCCAGCATTTT
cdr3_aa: CASSIDGTADQPQHF

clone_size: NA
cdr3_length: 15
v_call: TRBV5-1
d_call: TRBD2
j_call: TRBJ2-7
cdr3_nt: TGCGCCAGCAGCTTGGAGGCTGGACTAGCGACCGAGCAGTACTTC
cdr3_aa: CASSLEAGLATEQYF

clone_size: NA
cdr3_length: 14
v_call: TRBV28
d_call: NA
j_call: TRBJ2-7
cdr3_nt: TGTGCCAGCACCCTTGGGGCAGGGGCTTACGAGCAGTACTTC
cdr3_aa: CASTLGAGAYEQYF

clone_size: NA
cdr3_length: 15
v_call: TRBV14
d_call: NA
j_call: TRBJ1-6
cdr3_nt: TGTGCCAGCAGCCAATTGGGCCAGGGTAACTCACCCCTCCACTTT
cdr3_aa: CASSQLGQGNSPLHF

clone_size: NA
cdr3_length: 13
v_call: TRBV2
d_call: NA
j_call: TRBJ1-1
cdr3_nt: TGTGCCAGCAGTGAGATACCGAACACTGAAGCTTTCTTT
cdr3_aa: CASSEIPNTEAFF

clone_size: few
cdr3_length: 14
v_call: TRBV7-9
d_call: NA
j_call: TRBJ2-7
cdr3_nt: TGTGCCAGCAGCTTAGCTACCACGGGCGACGAGCAGTACTTC
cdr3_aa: CASSLATTGDEQYF

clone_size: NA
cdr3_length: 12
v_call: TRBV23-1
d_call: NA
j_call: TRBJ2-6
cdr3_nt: TGCGCCAGCACGAGGGAGACCAACGTCCTGACTTTC
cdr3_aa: CASTRETNVLTF

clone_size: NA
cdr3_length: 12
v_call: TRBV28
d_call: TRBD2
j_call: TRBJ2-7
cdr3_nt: TGTGCCAGTGAGACTAGCCCCTACGAGCAGTACTTC
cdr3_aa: CASETSPYEQYF

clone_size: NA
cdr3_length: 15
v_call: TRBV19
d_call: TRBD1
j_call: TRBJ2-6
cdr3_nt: TGTGCCAGTATCCGGACAGGCTCTGGGGCCAACGTCCTGACTTTC
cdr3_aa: CASIRTGSGANVLTF

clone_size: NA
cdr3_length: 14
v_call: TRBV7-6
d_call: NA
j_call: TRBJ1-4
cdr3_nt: TGTGCCAGCAGCTTAGGGCAGGGGAGTGAAAAACTGTTTTTT
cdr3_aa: CASSLGQGSEKLFF

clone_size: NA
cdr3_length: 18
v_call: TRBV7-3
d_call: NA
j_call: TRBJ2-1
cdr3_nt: TGTGCCAGCAGCTTAGGGGGTCACAGGGGTCTAGCGTTAAATGAGCAGTTCTTC
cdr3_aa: CASSLGGHRGLALNEQFF

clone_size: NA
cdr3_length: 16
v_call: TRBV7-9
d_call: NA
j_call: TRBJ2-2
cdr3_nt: TGTGCCGATAATGGTAGCGGCAGTAAGCACACCGGGGAGCTGTTTTTT
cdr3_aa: CADNGSGSKHTGELFF

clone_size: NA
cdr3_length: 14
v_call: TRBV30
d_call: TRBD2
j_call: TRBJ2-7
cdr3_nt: TGTGCCTGGAGTAGGGGACTAGTTCCCTACGAGCAGTACTTC
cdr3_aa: CAWSRGLVPYEQYF

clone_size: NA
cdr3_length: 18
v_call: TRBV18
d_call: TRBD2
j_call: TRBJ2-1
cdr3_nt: TGTGCCAGCTCACGTACTAGCGGGAGGGCCTTCCTTGACTCGGCGCAGTTCTTC
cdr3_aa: CASSRTSGRAFLDSAQFF

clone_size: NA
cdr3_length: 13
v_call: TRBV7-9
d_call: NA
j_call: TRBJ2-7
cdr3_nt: TGTGCCAGCAGCCCTCTTGCGGAATACGAGCAGTACTTC
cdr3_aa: CASSPLAEYEQYF

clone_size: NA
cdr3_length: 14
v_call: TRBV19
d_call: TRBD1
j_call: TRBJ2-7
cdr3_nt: TGTGCCAGTAGTTTCGGGACAGGGGGCTACGAGCAGTACTTC
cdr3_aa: CASSFGTGGYEQYF

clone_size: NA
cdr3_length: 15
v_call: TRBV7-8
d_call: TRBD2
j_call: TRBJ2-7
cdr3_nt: TGTGCCAGCAGCCCCTCTAGCGGGAGAGTCTACGAGCAGTACTTC
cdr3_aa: CASSPSSGRVYEQYF

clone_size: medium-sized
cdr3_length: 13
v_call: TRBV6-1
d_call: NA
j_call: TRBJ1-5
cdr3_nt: TGTGCCAGCAGTGAACAGGTTAATCAGCCCCAGCATTTT
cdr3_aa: CASSEQVNQPQHF

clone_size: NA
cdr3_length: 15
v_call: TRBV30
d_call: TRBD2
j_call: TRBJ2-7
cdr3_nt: TGTGCCTGGAGTGACGGACTAGCGGTAAGGTACGAGCAGTACTTC
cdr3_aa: CAWSDGLAVRYEQYF

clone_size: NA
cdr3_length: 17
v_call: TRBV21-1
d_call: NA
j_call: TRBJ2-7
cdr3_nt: TGTGCCAGCAGCAAAGCGCTCCCCGGGACAGGGAAGTACGAGCAGTACTTC
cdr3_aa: CASSKALPGTGKYEQYF

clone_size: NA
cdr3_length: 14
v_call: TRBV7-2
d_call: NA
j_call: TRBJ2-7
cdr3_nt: TGTGCCAGCAGCTTAAATGGTAGGCAGGGCAAGTTGTACTTC
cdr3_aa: CASSLNGRQGKLYF

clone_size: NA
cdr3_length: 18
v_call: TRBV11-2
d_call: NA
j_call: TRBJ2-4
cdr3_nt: TGTGCCAGCAGCTTAGGAGAGGACAGTCTACTAGCCAAAAACATTCAGTACTTC
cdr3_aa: CASSLGEDSLLAKNIQYF

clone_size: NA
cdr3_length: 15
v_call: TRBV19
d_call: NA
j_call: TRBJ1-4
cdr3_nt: TGTGCCAGTAGTCTTGGGCAGGTAGCTAATGAAAAACTGTTTTTT
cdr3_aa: CASSLGQVANEKLFF

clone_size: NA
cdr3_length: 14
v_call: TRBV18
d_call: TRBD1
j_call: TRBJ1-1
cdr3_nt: TGTGCCAGCTCACTCAACGACAGGGTAGCCGAAGCTTTCTTT
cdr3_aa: CASSLNDRVAEAFF

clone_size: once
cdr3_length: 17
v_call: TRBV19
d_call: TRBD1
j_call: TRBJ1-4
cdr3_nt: TGTGCCAGTAGCCTGTCCCTGACAGGGGGCCGTAATGAAAAACTGTTTTTT
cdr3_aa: CASSLSLTGGRNEKLFF

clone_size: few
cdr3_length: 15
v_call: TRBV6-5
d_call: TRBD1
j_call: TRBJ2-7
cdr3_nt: TGTGCCAGCACTCGCCTAGGGACAGGGGGGAAGAAGCAGTACTTC
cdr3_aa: CASTRLGTGGKKQYF

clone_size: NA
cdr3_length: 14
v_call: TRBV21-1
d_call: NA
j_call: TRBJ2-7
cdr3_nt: TGTGCCAGCAGCATTCCGGGACAGGGCTACGAGCAGTACTTC
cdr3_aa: CASSIPGQGYEQYF

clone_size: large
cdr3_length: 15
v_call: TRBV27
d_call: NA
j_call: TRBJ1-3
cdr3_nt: TGTGCCAGCCGCCCCGTGGCTAGCTCTGGAAACACCATATATTTT
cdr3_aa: CASRPVASSGNTIYF

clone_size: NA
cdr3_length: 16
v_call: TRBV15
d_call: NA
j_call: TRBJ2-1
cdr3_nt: TGTGCCACCAGCAGAGATCGCAGAACAGGGCACAATGAGCAGTTCTTC
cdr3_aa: CATSRDRRTGHNEQFF

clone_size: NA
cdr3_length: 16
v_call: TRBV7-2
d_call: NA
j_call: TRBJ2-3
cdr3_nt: TGTGCCAGCAGCGTATGGGACGGATCTAGCACAGATACGCAGTATTTT
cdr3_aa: CASSVWDGSSTDTQYF

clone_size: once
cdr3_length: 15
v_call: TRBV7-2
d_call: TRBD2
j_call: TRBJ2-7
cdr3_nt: TGTGCCAGCAGCTTAGGGGGTCTAGCGGGCCACGAGCAGTACTTC
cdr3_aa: CASSLGGLAGHEQYF

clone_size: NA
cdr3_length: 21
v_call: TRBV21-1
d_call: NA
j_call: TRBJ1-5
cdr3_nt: TGTGCCAGCAGCAAAGATGCCGGGACAGAGACCGAAATTTATAGCAATCAGCCCCAGCATTTT
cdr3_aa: CASSKDAGTETEIYSNQPQHF

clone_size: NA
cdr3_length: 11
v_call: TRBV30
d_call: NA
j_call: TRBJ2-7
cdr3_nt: TGTGCCTGGAGTGTACAGTACGAGCAGTACTTC
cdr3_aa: CAWSVQYEQYF

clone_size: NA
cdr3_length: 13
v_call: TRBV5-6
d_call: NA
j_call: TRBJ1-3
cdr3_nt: TGTGCCAGCAGCCTATTCAGTGGAAACACCATATATTTT
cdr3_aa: CASSLFSGNTIYF

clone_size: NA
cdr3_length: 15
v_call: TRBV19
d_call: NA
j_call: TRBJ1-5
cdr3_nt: TGTGCCAGTAGTATTAAACAGGGTCGTAATCAGCCCCAGCATTTT
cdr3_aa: CASSIKQGRNQPQHF

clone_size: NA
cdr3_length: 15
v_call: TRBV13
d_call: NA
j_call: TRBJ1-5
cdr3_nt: TGTGCCAGCAGCTTAGGGGCTCCTTCTAATCAGCCCCAGCATTTT
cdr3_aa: CASSLGAPSNQPQHF

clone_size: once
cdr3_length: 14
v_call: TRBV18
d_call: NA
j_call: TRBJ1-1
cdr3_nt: TGTGCCAGCTCACCTCTTGGACAGTTTGCTGAAGCTTTCTTT
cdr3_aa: CASSPLGQFAEAFF

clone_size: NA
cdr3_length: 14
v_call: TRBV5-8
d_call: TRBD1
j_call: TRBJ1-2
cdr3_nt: TGTGCCAGCAGCTCCCCAGACAGGGAAGTTGGCTACACCTTC
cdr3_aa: CASSSPDREVGYTF

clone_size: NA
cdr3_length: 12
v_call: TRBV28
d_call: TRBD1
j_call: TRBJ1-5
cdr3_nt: TGTGCCAGCCGACAGGGGAGTCAGCCCCAGCATTTT
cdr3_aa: CASRQGSQPQHF